A selection of T cell receptor beta chains follows, all from one sample in a study of blood T cell repertoires in COVID-19. Data came from immunoSEQ multiplex PCR; TCRdb stores just in-frame clones and leaves some out. The sample lists approximately 180,000 clones, approximately 85% occurring once. Sequenced sample: peripheral blood. The receptors originated from a man between 60 and 75 years old with acute or convalescent COVID-19. Both conserved end residues are part of each CDR3. D genes are given only for firm matches. Size is stated for part of the rows, as once, few or many counts, or as a class when the clone is expanded.

TRBJ2-7	TRBV6-6	.	few	13	TGTGCCAGCAGTAGCGGCAGCACCTACGAGCAGTACTTC	CASSSGSTYEQYF
TRBJ2-1	TRBV11-2	TRBD1	few	14	TGTGCCAGCAGCTTCTGGACAGGGGTATCTGAGCAGTTCTTC	CASSFWTGVSEQFF
TRBJ1-6	TRBV18	.	.	16	TGTGCCAGCTCACCGGTGGGCCCCGGCCATAATTCACCCCTCCACTTT	CASSPVGPGHNSPLHF
TRBJ2-2	TRBV7-3	TRBD1	.	15	TGTGCCAGCAACCAGATGGGACAGCGAACCGGGGAGCTGTTTTTT	CASNQMGQRTGELFF
TRBJ2-7	TRBV13	.	.	12	TGTGCCAGCAGCAGACGGGGGTACGAGCAGTACTTC	CASSRRGYEQYF
TRBJ2-1	TRBV4-2	TRBD1	.	18	TGTGCCAGCAGCCAAGCTCAAACCCGGGACAGGCTCGACAATGAGCAGTTCTTC	CASSQAQTRDRLDNEQFF
TRBJ1-1	TRBV19	TRBD1	few	13	TGTGCCAGTAGTATCGCGACAGGGCAGGCAGCTTTCTTT	CASSIATGQAAFF
TRBJ1-5	TRBV10-3	.	.	14	TGTGCCATCCGCAGGGCCGGAGGGAATCAGCCCCAGCATTTT	CAIRRAGGNQPQHF
TRBJ1-1	TRBV4-1	.	once	13	TGCGCCAGCAGCCAGGCAGGGAACACTGAAGCTTTCTTT	CASSQAGNTEAFF
TRBJ1-3	TRBV10-3	.	.	12	TGTGCCATCAGTAACAGTGGAAACACCATATATTTT	CAISNSGNTIYF
TRBJ2-2	TRBV29-1	.	.	16	TGCAGCGTTAGTTTGTTGGACAGAGGGTACGTCGGGGAGCTGTTTTTT	CSVSLLDRGYVGELFF
TRBJ1-2	TRBV7-3	TRBD1	.	14	TGTGCCAGCAGCCCAAAAGGGACAGCCATTAGGCGGTATTTC	CASSPKGTAIRRYF
TRBJ2-7	TRBV6-6	.	.	17	TGTGCCAGCAGTCTCCTTCCCCAGCGGGCGGTTCCTTACGAGCAGTACTTC	CASSLLPQRAVPYEQYF
TRBJ2-7	TRBV2	.	.	15	TGTGCCAGCAGTTCAAGACCAAGTGCACAGGGAGAGCAGTACTTC	CASSSRPSAQGEQYF
TRBJ2-7	TRBV6-5	TRBD2	.	15	TGTGCCAGCAGTTACTCTCCTAGCGGGAGCCACGAGCAGTACTTC	CASSYSPSGSHEQYF
TRBJ1-1	TRBV29-1	.	few	13	TGCAGCGGACGATCGCAGGGGAACACTGAAGCTTTCTTT	CSGRSQGNTEAFF
TRBJ1-1	TRBV11-2	.	.	11	TGTGCCAGCAGCCTTAACACTGAAGCTTTCTTT	CASSLNTEAFF
TRBJ1-2	TRBV28	.	.	13	TGTGCCAGCAGTTTCGTTGGGGCCAAAGGCTACACCTTC	CASSFVGAKGYTF
TRBJ1-5	TRBV4-1	.	.	19	TGCGCCAGCAGCCCCCAAAAGGAGGAGGGAAGGGCGGGCAATCAGCCCCAGCATTTT	CASSPQKEEGRAGNQPQHF
TRBJ2-3	TRBV28	TRBD2	.	15	TGTGCCAGCAGACCAGCGGGAGGGCCGGGAGATACGCAGTATTTT	CASRPAGGPGDTQYF
TRBJ2-5	TRBV7-7	.	.	16	TGTGCTAGCAGCCCTCATCGCCAGGGTTCTGAAGAGACCCAGTACTTC	CASSPHRQGSEETQYF
TRBJ2-5	TRBV27	.	.	17	TGTGCCAGCAGCCAAGCGCCCCCGGGACTTCCTTTCGAGACCCAGTACTTC	CASSQAPPGLPFETQYF
TRBJ2-3	TRBV7-2	TRBD2	.	17	TGTGCCAGCAGCTTAGCGCGACTAGCGGGAGGTACAGATACGCAGTATTTT	CASSLARLAGGTDTQYF
TRBJ2-7	TRBV6-5	.	.	13	TGTGCCAGCAGAGCCCCCGGGGGTGGTGAGCAGTACTTC	CASRAPGGGEQYF
TRBJ2-7	TRBV7-9	.	.	12	TGTGCCAGCAGCAAAACAGGCTACGAGCAGTACTTC	CASSKTGYEQYF
TRBJ1-6	TRBV5-1	.	.	15	TGCGCCAGCAGCGTGGTGGGGGGGTCGGATTCACCCCTCCACTTT	CASSVVGGSDSPLHF
TRBJ1-4	TRBV29-1	TRBD1	once	13	TGCAGCGTTCCGGGACAGGGTAATGAAAAACTGTTTTTT	CSVPGQGNEKLFF
TRBJ1-2	TRBV27	.	.	14	TGTGCCAGCACCCCTGGGGGGGCCGCTAAGGGCTACACCTTC	CASTPGGAAKGYTF
TRBJ1-2	TRBV10-3	TRBD1	.	15	TGTGCCATCAGTGAGTACAGGGGGCGGAACTATGGCTACACCTTC	CAISEYRGRNYGYTF
TRBJ2-3	TRBV13	.	.	14	TGTGCCAGCAGCTTAGGGAGGCGCACAGATACGCAGTATTTT	CASSLGRRTDTQYF
TRBJ2-7	TRBV3-1/TRBV3-2	TRBD2	.	17	TGTGCCAGCAGCCAAGGACTAGCGGGGGCTGACGGGGACGAGCAGTACTTC	CASSQGLAGADGDEQYF
TRBJ2-7	TRBV28	.	.	12	TGTGCCAGCACGGCTAGCTCGCGGGAGCAGTACTTC	CASTASSREQYF
TRBJ1-3	TRBV19	TRBD1	.	15	TGTGCCAGCAAGACAGGGTCCGGATCTGGAAACACCATATATTTT	CASKTGSGSGNTIYF
TRBJ1-1	TRBV5-5	TRBD1	.	17	TGTGCCAGCAGCTTGGTCCCCACAGGGGGCTTGGGCACTGAAGCTTTCTTT	CASSLVPTGGLGTEAFF
TRBJ1-1	TRBV21-1	.	.	15	TGTGCCAGCAGCCCACAGGGACGGCTGAACACTGAAGCTTTCTTT	CASSPQGRLNTEAFF
TRBJ2-7	TRBV5-4	TRBD2	.	15	TGTGCCAGCAGCCTCACGCGGGAGATAGGGTACGAGCAGTACTTC	CASSLTREIGYEQYF
TRBJ2-2	TRBV7-3	TRBD1	once	18	TGTGCCAGCAGCTTGTGGGGGGCGACAGGGGCGAACACCGGGGAGCTGTTTTTT	CASSLWGATGANTGELFF
TRBJ2-1	TRBV5-5	.	.	17	TGTGCCAGCAGCCCCCCCTTTGGCCAGGGCTCCTACAATGAGCAGTTCTTC	CASSPPFGQGSYNEQFF
TRBJ2-1	TRBV6-6	.	.	16	TGTGCCAGCAGTTACTCGCGAGCGGGCTCCTACAATGAGCAGTTCTTC	CASSYSRAGSYNEQFF
TRBJ2-7	TRBV30	.	.	12	TGTGCCTGGAAAAGACTCAACTACGAGCAGTACTTC	CAWKRLNYEQYF
TRBJ1-2	TRBV28	TRBD1	.	14	TGTGCCAGCGGTGGGCAGGGGGCGACCTATGGCTACACCTTC	CASGGQGATYGYTF
TRBJ1-2	TRBV10-3	.	.	12	TGTGCCACGGGGGACGGACCCCTTAGCTACACCTTC	CATGDGPLSYTF
TRBJ2-3	TRBV5-1	TRBD2	.	14	TGCGCCAGCAGGGGAGGGCGCGGCACAGATACGCAGTATTTT	CASRGGRGTDTQYF
TRBJ2-1	TRBV5-1	TRBD2	.	15	TGCGCCAGCAGCGCCGGGACTAGCGGGAGCAATGAGCAGTTCTTC	CASSAGTSGSNEQFF
TRBJ2-2	TRBV10-3	TRBD1	few	16	TGTGCCATCAGAGTGGGGGGACAGGGAGACACCGGGGAGCTGTTTTTT	CAIRVGGQGDTGELFF
TRBJ2-1	TRBV29-1	TRBD2	.	15	TGCAGCGTTGAACCGGGACTAAGCTCCTACAATGAGCAGTTCTTC	CSVEPGLSSYNEQFF
TRBJ1-4	TRBV7-9	TRBD1	.	15	TGTGCCAGCAGCTTCCTAGGGACAGGGAATGAAAAACTGTTTTTT	CASSFLGTGNEKLFF
TRBJ2-3	TRBV12-3/TRBV12-4	.	.	11	TGTGCCAGCCAGAACACAGATACGCAGTATTTT	CASQNTDTQYF